One sample yielded the 26 T cell receptor beta chains listed below, sequenced in a study of T cell clonality in common variable immunodeficiency. Only in-frame clones appear in the TCRdb table, and some are missing; sequencing was by immunoSEQ multiplex PCR. The sample contains about 34,000 clones, none of them singletons. Sequences were obtained from peripheral blood mononuclear cells. The receptors were sampled from a person aged 18 to 75 in good health.

This clone was seen many times. The read stops 3 residues short of the end of the CDR3; the missing end is completed from the germline J gene. V gene TRBV5-1 combines with J gene TRBJ2-3; 10 bases align to TRBD1. V was clipped by 3 bases and J by 3 bases; unmatched bases: 4. This CDR3 comprises 15 residues. Looked up from germline, CDR1 is SGHRS and CDR2 is YFSETQ. The CDR3 sequence: CASSSGQGVTDTQYF. Incomplete CDR3 DNA: TGCGCCAGCAGCTCTGGACAGGGGGTGACAGATACG.

This clone was counted only a few times. A much larger clone differs from this one at a single base, so this may be a read error. The sample contains more than one DNA sequence encoding this CDR3. The sequenced CDR3 bases are TGTGCCAGCAGCTCAACCGGGACAGGGGGTCAGGAGACC. This encodes CASSSTGTGGQET. The entire CDR3 is CASSSTGTGGQETQYF. The chain has TRBV7-7 and TRBJ2-5; TRBD1 matches 11 bases. The read ends 3 residues shy of where the CDR3 ends; the end is completed using the germline J gene. Trimming cost V 4 bases and J 5 bases; bases outside gene matches: 9. Germline CDR1 and CDR2: SSHAT and FNYEAQ (reference sequence). The CDR3 spans 16 residues.

This clone was seen ten or more times. The CDR3 end falls 3 residues outside the read, so it is completed with the germline J gene. This chain uses TRBV18 with TRBJ1-3; D is perhaps TRBD1 (5 bases). The length of the CDR3 is 14 residues. V was cut by 1 base and J by 7 bases, with 11 bases left in between. Germline CDR1 is KGHSH and CDR2 is LQKENI. The CDR3 spells CASSPLDEGNTIYF. CDR3 DNA, as far as it was read: TGTGCCAGCTCACCACTGGACGAGGGGAACACC.

This clone came up many times. From the germline J gene comes the end of the CDR3, since the read stops 3 residues before it. The chain couples TRBV18 to TRBJ1-6; D gene uncertain. Trimming removed 0 bases from V and 8 bases from J, with 14 bases in between. Germline V gene data show CDR1 as KGHSH and CDR2 as LQKENI. CDR3 length: 16 amino acids. The CDR3 protein is CASSPPASPGDSPLHF. The sequenced CDR3 bases are TGTGCCAGCTCACCACCCGCCTCACCCGGGGATTCACCC.

This clone was picked up many times. The CDR3 end is not reached by the read, which stops 3 residues before it; the germline J gene fills it in. The genes are TRBV18 and TRBJ1-2, with 10 bases lining up with TRBD1. In germline, CDR1 is KGHSH, CDR2 LQKENI. V was pared by 6 bases and J by 4 bases, with 5 bases of the junction left unmatched. The CDR3 is 14 amino acids. CDR3 in amino acids: CASSRDRGGYGYTF. The part of the CDR3 DNA that was read is TGTGCCAGCTCCCGGGACAGGGGCGGCTATGGC.

This clone came up many times. The read ends 3 residues shy of where the CDR3 ends; the end is completed using the germline J gene. The chain couples TRBV30 to TRBJ1-1; a possible D gene is TRBD1 (5 bases). Trimming cost V 0 bases and J 0 bases, with 11 bases left between them. This CDR3 contains 15 residues. Germline CDR1 reads GTSNPN; CDR2 reads SVGIG (reference sequence). CDR3 DNA (partial): TGTGCCTGGAGTGTAACAGGTCTGGTGAACACTGAA. This translates into CAWSVTGLVNTE. The complete CDR3 reads CAWSVTGLVNTEAFF.

This clone occurred many times. Coverage ceases 3 residues before the CDR3 finishes, and the germline J gene fills in the end. The gene calls are TRBV5-1 and TRBJ1-1; D unresolved. Germline CDR1 is SGHRS and CDR2 is YFSETQ. This CDR3 has 13 residues. Trimming left V 0 bases short and J 5 bases short, with 8 bases between. CDR3 protein: CASSLGRGTEAFF. The CDR3 DNA, read in part, is TGCGCCAGCAGCTTGGGGCGAGGGACTGAA.

This clone was counted ten times or more. The read gets to within 3 residues of the CDR3 end, and the germline J gene fills in the rest. The chain couples TRBV20-1 to TRBJ1-3; a possible D gene is TRBD1 (5 bases). The CDR3 extends over 16 amino acids. Trimming stripped 4 bases from V and 1 base from J, with 17 bases between. Germline V gives CDR1 DFQATT, CDR2 SNEGSKA (reference sequence). The covered CDR3 bases are TGCAGTGCTACCAGCTCCGATCAGGGATCTGGAAACACC. Translation: CSATSSDQGSGNT. The complete CDR3 protein is CSATSSDQGSGNTIYF.

This clone was seen a handful of times. The read terminates 3 residues before the CDR3 end, so the remaining end is supplied by the germline J gene. The rearrangement uses TRBV18 and TRBJ1-3; 9 bases agree with TRBD1. CDR3 length: 15 residues. V was clipped by 10 bases and J by 3 bases; unmatched bases: 10. Germline CDR1 and CDR2: KGHSH and LQKENI. Incomplete CDR3 DNA: TGTGCCACCTCGGAGGGGACAGGGAGTGGAAACACC. Encoded protein: CATSEGTGSGNT. The full CDR3 protein reads CATSEGTGSGNTIYF.

In its sample, this clone was seen many times. From the germline J gene comes the end of the CDR3, since the read stops 3 residues before it. V and J are TRBV5-1 and TRBJ2-1; TRBD2 is a possible D gene (6 bases). Germline assignment: CDR1 SGHRS and CDR2 YFSETQ. V shed 2 bases and J shed 0 bases, with 12 bases lying between them. This CDR3 has 16 amino acids. The DNA read from the CDR3 is TGCGCCAGCAGCTTACTGGCGACTAGCTCCTACAATGAG. Translating gives CASSLLATSSYNE. The entire CDR3 protein reads CASSLLATSSYNEQFF.

This clone was found many times. The CDR3 loop is CASSAGTSLHEQYF. The part of the CDR3 DNA that was read is TGCGCCAGCAGCGCTGGGACTAGCTTGCACGAG. The V and J genes are TRBV5-1 and TRBJ2-7; TRBD2 matches 9 bases. Sequencing ends 3 residues short of the CDR3 end; the germline J gene provides the rest. The CDR3 runs 14 residues. With V trimmed by 4 bases and J by 5 bases, 7 bases remained unmatched. Germline loops: CDR1 SGHRS, CDR2 YFSETQ.

This clone appeared many times. The read is 3 residues too short to cover the CDR3 end, so that end is filled in from the germline J gene. The J gene is TRBJ1-3, the V gene TRBV18; no firm D call. The germline CDR1 and CDR2 sequences are KGHSH and LQKENI. V lost 3 bases and J lost 0, with 18 bases in between. CDR3 length equals 18 residues. CDR3 DNA (partial): TGTGCCAGCTCACCTCGCCCGTTAGAGGGCCTCTCTGGAAACACC. Protein: CASSPRPLEGLSGNT. The whole CDR3 is CASSPRPLEGLSGNTIYF.

This clone has a count of ten or more. The read gets to within 3 residues of the CDR3 end, and the germline J gene fills in the rest. V gene TRBV20-1 combines with J gene TRBJ2-3; TRBD2 aligns across 14 bases. Germline lookup yields CDR1 DFQATT and CDR2 SNEGSKA (reference sequence). This CDR3 region has 16 residues. V dropped 4 bases and J dropped 6; count of bases not matched to a gene: 9. This chain's CDR3 is CSATPRLAGGMDTQYF. The part of the CDR3 DNA that was read is TGCAGTGCTACCCCGAGACTAGCGGGAGGGATGGATACG.

This clone was observed at least ten times. The read stops 3 residues short of the end of the CDR3; the missing end is completed from the germline J gene. The chain combines TRBV7-2 with TRBJ2-2; a weak D match, TRBD1 (9 bases). Germline CDR1 and CDR2: SGHTA and FQGNSA. This CDR3 contains 17 residues. The V gene lost 0 bases and the J gene lost 7 bases, with 18 bases spanning the gap. CDR3 sequence reads: CASSLAGRDRVHGELFF. CDR3 DNA, as far as it was read: TGTGCCAGCAGCTTAGCCGGGAGGGACAGGGTTCACGGGGAG.

A few counts support this clone. The CDR3 end lies 3 residues beyond the end of the read and is filled in from the germline J gene. The chain has TRBV7-3 and TRBJ2-2, with 7 bases that match TRBD2. This CDR3 region has 20 residues. Germline V gene data show CDR1 as SGHTA and CDR2 as FQGTGA. The V gene end was trimmed by 0 bases and the J gene end by 1 base; junction bases not matched to a gene: 14. CDR3: CASSLTRSLTAGLNTGELFF. The CDR3 bases that were read are TGTGCCAGCAGCTTAACGAGGAGTCTAACAGCGGGGCTGAACACCGGGGAG.

This clone was counted many times. The CDR3 is CASSFDRAGNTIYF. The covered CDR3 bases are TGTGCCAGCAGCTTCGACAGGGCCGGAAACACC. The chain employs TRBV5-4 and TRBJ1-3, with 7 bases matching TRBD1. The CDR3 end is not reached by the read, which stops 3 residues before it; the germline J gene fills it in. Per the germline V gene, CDR1 is SGHNT and CDR2 is YYREEE (reference sequence). Trimming at V came to 2 bases and at J to 4 bases, leaving 3 bases not matched to a gene. The CDR3 totals 14 residues. The full variable domain, rest sourced from reference TRBV5-4 and TRBJ1-3, is ETGVTQSPTHLIKTRGQQVTLRCSSQSGHNTVSWYQQALGQGPQFIFQYYREEENGRGNFPPRFSGLQFPNYSSELNVNALELDDSALYLCASSFDRAGNTIYFGEGSWLTVV.

Ten or more counts support this clone. The CDR3 end lies 3 residues beyond the end of the read and is filled in from the germline J gene. The gene calls are TRBV6-4 and TRBJ2-2; TRBD2 matches at 12 bases. Trimming at V came to 5 bases and at J to 6 bases, leaving 4 bases not matched to a gene. This CDR3 region has 15 residues. Germline CDR1 MRHNA, CDR2 SNTAGT. Incomplete CDR3 DNA: TGTGCCAGCAGTTCACTAGCGGGAGGTCCCGGGGAG. Translating gives CASSSLAGGPGE. The whole CDR3 region reads CASSSLAGGPGELFF.

This clone was found many times. The read comes to an end 3 residues before the CDR3 does, leaving the germline J gene to fill in the end. V gene TRBV5-1 combines with J gene TRBJ2-5, with 7 bases identical to TRBD2. The CDR3 is 14 amino acids. Germline V gene data show CDR1 as SGHRS and CDR2 as YFSETQ. Trimming cost V 2 bases and J 1 base; bases outside gene matches: 2. CDR3 DNA, as far as it was read: TGCGCCAGCAGCTTCTCTAGCGGCCAAGAGACC. This encodes CASSFSSGQET. The full CDR3 protein is CASSFSSGQETQYF.

This clone has a count of ten or more. The read gets to within 3 residues of the CDR3 end, and the germline J gene fills in the rest. This rearrangement joins TRBV7-8 to TRBJ2-7; 7 nucleotides line up with TRBD1. V lost 5 bases to trimming and J lost 0 bases; unmatched junction nucleotides: 7. The CDR3 has 15 residues. Germline CDR1 SGHVS, CDR2 FQNEAQ. The CDR3: CASSQGGGSSYEQYF. The CDR3 DNA, read in part, is TGTGCCAGCAGCCAAGGGGGCGGAAGCTCCTACGAG.

This clone was observed many times. The CDR3 end is not reached by the read, which stops 3 residues before it; the germline J gene fills it in. The chain recombines TRBV5-1 with TRBJ2-2, with a weak D call TRBD1 (7 bases). This CDR3 contains 16 residues. Germline CDR1 is SGHRS and CDR2 is YFSETQ. Trimming removed 2 bases from V and 0 bases from J, with 11 bases in between. The CDR3 bases that were read are TGCGCCAGCAGCTTTCAGGGGGGTACGAACACCGGGGAG. Residues: CASSFQGGTNTGE. The full CDR3 protein is CASSFQGGTNTGELFF.

Many counts were recorded for this clone. The read ends 3 residues shy of where the CDR3 ends; the end is completed using the germline J gene. V gene TRBV6-1 combines with J gene TRBJ2-3; 9 bases are shared with TRBD1. V lost 4 bases, J lost 0 bases, and 5 bases stayed unmatched. The length of the CDR3 is 16 residues. In germline, CDR1 is MNHNS, CDR2 SASEGT. Partial CDR3 DNA: TGTGCCAGCAGTGGGACAGGGGCGATCAGCACAGATACG. Its translation: CASSGTGAISTDT. From start to end, the CDR3 is CASSGTGAISTDTQYF.

This clone was picked up many times. Read sequence stops 3 residues before the CDR3 end, and the germline J gene provides the missing end. This rearrangement joins TRBV20-1 to TRBJ2-7; 7 nucleotides line up with TRBD1. Germline V gene data show CDR1 as DFQATT and CDR2 as SNEGSKA (reference sequence). The V segment lost 5 bases and the J segment 5 bases; nucleotides outside the gene matches: 9. The CDR3 has 13 residues. CDR3 DNA (partial): TGCAGTGCTTTGACAGGGACCCCCAACGAG. As protein: CSALTGTPNE. The CDR3 reads in full as CSALTGTPNEQYF.

This clone occurred many times. The sequenced fragment ends 3 residues before the CDR3 boundary, so the rest is inferred from the germline J gene. The chain carries TRBV5-4 and TRBJ1-2; 9 bases line up with TRBD1. CDR1 is SGHNT, CDR2 YYREEE, per germline (reference sequence). This CDR3 has 16 amino acids. The CDR3 is CASSLGGPQGAEGYTF. Partial CDR3 DNA: TGTGCCAGCAGCTTGGGGGGGCCACAGGGGGCTGAGGGC.

Ten or more counts support this clone. The CDR3 goes on 3 residues after the read ends, and that part is filled in from the germline J gene. The rearrangement joins TRBV5-5 to TRBJ1-5, with 8 bases lining up with TRBD1. The trim removed 4 bases at V and 6 bases at J, leaving 6 bases unmatched. The CDR3 spans 14 residues. Germline assignment: CDR1 SGHKS and CDR2 YYEKEE (reference sequence). CDR3 DNA, as far as it was read: TGTGCCAGCAGCGAGGGACAGGCGGTTCAGCCC. Its protein is CASSEGQAVQP. From start to end, the CDR3 is CASSEGQAVQPQHF.

The table lists this clone with many counts. Read coverage stops 3 residues before the CDR3 terminus; the germline J gene supplies the remainder. The chain carries TRBV4-2 and TRBJ2-2; 10 nucleotides match TRBD2. This CDR3 contains 17 residues. Germline CDR1 LGHNA, CDR2 YNFKEQ. V lost 4 bases to trimming and J lost 5 bases; unmatched junction nucleotides: 10. The CDR3 bases that were read are TGTGCCAGCAGCCTCGCGAGCGGGAGGGCCCGGACCGGGGAG. This translates into CASSLASGRARTGE. The full CDR3 sequence reads CASSLASGRARTGELFF.

This clone has a count of ten or more. The read halts 3 residues ahead of the CDR3 end, with the missing end drawn from the germline J gene. The rearrangement uses TRBV30 and TRBJ1-5; 9 bases map to TRBD1. The CDR3 is 16 residues long. The germline gives CDR1 GTSNPN, CDR2 SVGIG (reference sequence). Losses at the gene ends were 5 bases for V and 7 bases for J; bases not matched to a gene: 15. This CDR3 reads CAWAHEQGARRQPQHF. The sequenced part of the CDR3 DNA is TGTGCCTGGGCTCATGAACAGGGGGCGAGGCGGCAGCCC.